The next 30 T cell receptor beta chains were all read from a single sample in a study of memory CD4+ T cells and cytomegalovirus serostatus. Single viable CD3+CD4+CD8-CD45RO+ cells were sorted as the memory CD4+ T cells. TCRdb's table, derived via immunoSEQ multiplex PCR, lists solely in-frame clones and lacks some. There are almost 55,000 clones in the sample; around 77% occur only once, and roughly 1.7% lies in the top ten. The sequenced sample was memory CD4+ T cells from blood. The receptors stem from an adult in good health and CMV-seronegative.

This chain joins TRBV18 and TRBJ2-3; the match to TRBD2 covers 13 bases. CDR3 length: 16 residues. V dropped 2 bases and J dropped 7; count of bases not matched to a gene: 6. CDR1 and CDR2 (germline): KGHSH, LQKENI. The CDR3 coding sequence is TGTGCCAGCTCACCAAATGGACTAGCGGGGGACAATACGCAGTATTTT. Translation: CASSPNGLAGDNTQYF.

V usage is TRBV7-6 and J usage is TRBJ2-7, with 10 bases aligning to TRBD2. The J segment lost 4 bases and the V segment lost 4 bases, leaving 10 bases of the junction unmatched. Per the germline V gene, CDR1 is SGHVS and CDR2 is FNYEAQ. This CDR3 has 16 amino acids. CDR3 nucleotide sequence: TGTGCCAGCAGCTCCTCCCGGACTAGCGGTTCTTACGAGCAGTACTTC. It codes for CASSSSRTSGSYEQYF. The whole variable domain, filled in from reference TRBV7-6 and TRBJ2-7, reads GAGVSQSPRYKVTKRGQDVALRCDPISGHVSLYWYRQALGQGPEFLTYFNYEAQQDKSGLPNDRFSAERPEGSISTLTIQRTEQRDSAMYRCASSSSRTSGSYEQYFGPGTRLTVT.

The CDR3 coding sequence is TGTGCCAGCAGCCCCTCTCCATCCCCCGGTGATACGCAGTATTTT. It yields the protein CASSPSPSPGDTQYF. V is TRBV9 and J is TRBJ2-3; D is ambiguous. CDR1 and CDR2 (germline): SGDLS, YYNGEE. V gave up 4 bases and J gave up 6 bases, with 18 bases separating them. The CDR3 is 15 residues long.

This chain connects TRBV6-5 to TRBJ1-1; D is possibly TRBD1 (6 bases). CDR3 length: 15 amino acids. Trimming removed 6 bases at V and 5 bases at J, with 19 bases between. Germline CDR1 is MNHEY and CDR2 is SVGAGI. CDR3 loop: CASSQPGGGRTEAFF. DNA of the CDR3: TGTGCCAGCAGCCAACCTGGGGGGGGGCGTACTGAAGCTTTCTTT.

V and J are TRBV7-2 and TRBJ1-1; 9 positions agree with TRBD1. Losses at the gene ends were 5 bases for V and 4 bases for J; bases not matched to a gene: 11. The CDR3 is made up of 16 amino acids. CDR1 and CDR2 (germline): SGHTA, FQGNSA. CDR3 DNA: TGTGCCAGCAGCCCGGGACAGGGTAGAGGGGCCACTGAAGCTTTCTTT. Its protein is CASSPGQGRGATEAFF.

The V and J genes are TRBV7-2 and TRBJ2-7, with 7 positions matching TRBD1. The germline CDR1 and CDR2 sequences are SGHTA and FQGNSA. The J segment lost 2 bases and the V segment lost 2 bases, leaving 0 bases of the junction unmatched. This CDR3 region has 13 residues. The CDR3 is CASSLQGAYEQYF. CDR3 sequence (DNA): TGTGCCAGCAGCTTACAGGGGGCCTACGAGCAGTACTTC.

This clone appeared once. V and J are TRBV11-2 and TRBJ1-2, with TRBD1 matching over 8 bases. Per the germline V gene, CDR1 is SGHAT and CDR2 is FQNNGV. V dropped 4 bases and J dropped 2; count of bases not matched to a gene: 9. This CDR3 region has 16 residues. The CDR3 sequence: CASSSLARDRNYGYTF. The CDR3 DNA reads as TGTGCCAGCAGCTCGCTAGCCCGGGACAGGAACTATGGCTACACCTTC.

This clone was counted between two and nine times. The CDR3 region is CASSVASADTQYF. In nucleotides, the CDR3 is TGTGCCAGCAGCGTCGCTAGCGCAGATACGCAGTATTTT. The chain uses TRBV9 and TRBJ2-3, with a possible D match to TRBD2 (6 bases). This CDR3 spans 13 amino acids. Trimming removed 2 bases from V and 4 bases from J, with 8 bases in between. In germline, CDR1 is SGDLS, CDR2 YYNGEE.

The V gene is TRBV7-9, the J gene TRBJ2-3; D not certain. Germline V gene data show CDR1 as SEHNR and CDR2 as FQNEAQ (reference sequence). Trimming pared 3 bases from V and 13 bases from J, leaving 2 bases between. The CDR3 sequence is 8 residues long. The CDR3 DNA reads as TGTGCCAGCAGCTTCAAGTATTTT. This translates into CASSFKYF.

The chain couples TRBV4-3 to TRBJ2-7; no definite D call. Germline V gene lookup returns CDR1 LGHNA and CDR2 YSLEER. The CDR3 length is 13 residues. Trimming took off 4 bases at V and 4 bases at J, with 11 bases between the two ends. The CDR3 sequence is CASSLNPQYEQYF. Written as DNA, the CDR3 is TGCGCCAGCAGCCTAAACCCCCAATACGAGCAGTACTTC.

The V call is TRBV30, the J call TRBJ2-7, with D possibly TRBD2 on 6 matching bases. CDR3 length equals 12 residues. Germline CDR1 reads GTSNPN; CDR2 reads SVGIG (reference sequence). V was clipped by 8 bases and J by 7 bases, with 18 bases between them. CDR3 nucleotide sequence: TGTGCCGGCTCTCCCGAGGGGAGGGAGCAGTACTTC. It codes for CAGSPEGREQYF.

The V call is TRBV6-1, the J call TRBJ2-7; D perhaps matches TRBD2 (5 bases). The germline V and J ends were trimmed by 2 bases and 4 bases, with 6 bases remaining between them. Germline CDR1 MNHNS, CDR2 SASEGT. The CDR3 consists of 12 residues. DNA of the CDR3: TGTGCCAGCAGTGAAAGAGGGTACGAGCAGTACTTC. Translation gives CASSERGYEQYF.

This chain links TRBV29-1 with TRBJ2-5; D could derive from TRBD1 or TRBD2 (6 bases each). This CDR3 contains 13 residues. The V gene's germline CDR1 is SQVTM and CDR2 ANQGSEA. Trimming stripped 4 bases from V and 5 bases from J, with 14 bases between. CDR3 sequence (DNA): TGCAGCGTTGTCCCCGGGGGCCTGGAGACCCAGTACTTC. This encodes CSVVPGGLETQYF.

V gene TRBV27 combines with J gene TRBJ2-3, with a possible D match to TRBD2 (5 bases). Looked up from germline, CDR1 is MNHEY and CDR2 is SMNVEV (reference sequence). Trimming took 4 bases from V and 4 from J, leaving 15 bases between them. The CDR3 contains 15 residues. CDR3 sequence (DNA): TGTGCCAGCAGTTGGGCGTGGACTTTTTCAGATACGCAGTATTTT. Protein product: CASSWAWTFSDTQYF.

This clone was seen more than once but under ten times. The chain employs TRBV11-2 and TRBJ2-1; no reliable D call. The CDR3 is made up of 15 amino acids. CDR1 and CDR2 (germline): SGHAT, FQNNGV. Trimming took 3 bases from V and 1 from J, leaving 10 bases between them. CDR3 in amino acids: CASSFRTASYNEQFF. CDR3 DNA: TGTGCCAGCAGCTTTCGGACGGCTTCCTACAATGAGCAGTTCTTC. The whole variable domain, remainder taken from reference TRBV11-2 and TRBJ2-1, is EAGVAQSPRYKIIEKRQSVAFWCNPISGHATLYWYQQILGQGPKLLIQFQNNGVVDDSQLPKDRFSAERLKGVDSTLKIQPAKLEDSAVYLCASSFRTASYNEQFFGPGTRLTVL.

V and J are TRBV7-3 and TRBJ2-1; TRBD2 matches 13 bases. This CDR3 contains 15 residues. CDR1 SGHTA and CDR2 FQGTGA come from the germline V gene. V trimming: 6 bases; J trimming: 7 bases; junction bases outside the gene matches: 6. CDR3: CASSPGTSGVNEQFF. The CDR3 DNA reads as TGTGCCAGCAGTCCAGGGACTAGCGGGGTAAATGAGCAGTTCTTC.

CDR3 in DNA: TGTGCCAGCAGCCGGACCTTTTCTGGGGCCAACGTCCTGACTTTC. Protein sequence: CASSRTFSGANVLTF. The chain combines TRBV28 with TRBJ2-6; D ambiguous. Trimming took off 6 bases at V and 1 base at J, with 10 bases between the two ends. CDR3 length: 15 amino acids. Germline lookup yields CDR1 MDHEN and CDR2 SYDVKM.

This clone was counted a few times. The chain joins TRBV18 to TRBJ1-1; 9 bases line up with TRBD1. V lost 6 bases and J lost 4; bases outside the gene matches: 3. The germline CDR1 and CDR2 sequences are KGHSH and LQKENI. There are 13 residues in the CDR3. The CDR3 bases are TGTGCCAGCTCTCGACAGGGGGGCACTGAAGCTTTCTTT. The encoded protein is CASSRQGGTEAFF.

The V call is TRBV14, the J call TRBJ2-3; tentative D call: TRBD1 (6 bases). Germline CDR1 and CDR2: SGHDN and FVKESK. The V end lost 0 bases, the J end lost 5 bases, and 9 bases lay between the germline ends. This CDR3 comprises 14 residues. CDR3 DNA: TGTGCCAGCAGCCAAGATCCCAGGGGAGATACGCAGTATTTT. Translated, it gives CASSQDPRGDTQYF.

The CDR3 coding sequence is TGTGCCAGCAAAGCAATCACAGATACGCAGTATTTT. Its translation: CASKAITDTQYF. The V call is TRBV7-9, the J call TRBJ2-3; D is uncertain. CDR1 and CDR2 from the germline V gene are SEHNR and FQNEAQ (reference sequence). This CDR3 has 12 amino acids. Trimming stripped 7 bases from V and 2 bases from J, with 7 bases between.

The chain couples TRBV6-6 to TRBJ1-2; TRBD1 is a possible D gene (6 bases). The ends were cut back, 6 bases at V and 4 bases at J, with 12 bases in the middle. The germline V gene encodes CDR1 MNHNY and CDR2 SVGAGI (reference sequence). The CDR3 sequence is 13 residues long. The CDR3 DNA reads TGTGCCAGCAGAGTGGGGGGCCCCTATGGCTACACCTTC. This codes for CASRVGGPYGYTF.

This clone was counted a few times. The chain is built from TRBV11-1 and TRBJ2-2; the D gene is possibly TRBD1 (6 bases). The CDR3 runs 17 residues. Germline values: CDR1 SGHAT, CDR2 FQDESV (reference sequence). V was pared by 3 bases and J by 0 bases, with 14 bases between. CDR3 DNA: TGTGCCAGCAGCTTTGGCCCCAGGGGAACGAACACCGGGGAGCTGTTTTTT. This gives the protein CASSFGPRGTNTGELFF. Using reference TRBV11-1 and TRBJ2-2 for the parts outside the CDR3, the full variable domain is EAEVAQSPRYKITEKSQAVAFWCDPISGHATLYWYRQILGQGPELLVQFQDESVVDDSQLPKDRFSAERLKGVDSTLKIQPAELGDSAMYLCASSFGPRGTNTGELFFGEGSRLTVL.

The V and J genes are TRBV10-3 and TRBJ1-5; 8 bases are a match to TRBD1. This CDR3 region has 15 residues. V trimming: 6 bases; J trimming: 3 bases; junction bases outside the gene matches: 7. Germline CDR1 reads ENHRY; CDR2 reads SYGVKD. The CDR3 loop reads CAIRQSGGDNQPQHF. CDR3 DNA: TGTGCCATCAGACAATCAGGGGGCGACAATCAGCCCCAGCATTTT.

V and J are TRBV10-1 and TRBJ1-6, with a tentative D call TRBD1 (6 bases). CDR3 length: 13 amino acids. Trimming took 3 bases from V and 9 from J, leaving 9 bases between them. CDR1 is WNHNN and CDR2 is SYGVQD in the germline V gene (reference sequence). The CDR3 loop reads CASSEQGLSPLHF. The CDR3 nucleotides are TGCGCCAGCAGTGAACAGGGTCTTTCACCCCTCCACTTT.

The chain links TRBV7-2 to TRBJ2-7; D is ambiguous. This CDR3 comprises 14 residues. V was clipped by 1 base and J by 6 bases, with 13 bases between them. Germline V gene lookup returns CDR1 SGHTA and CDR2 FQGNSA. In nucleotides, the CDR3 is TGTGCCAGCAGCTTAGTCATGGGGTCGGGCGAGCAGTACTTC. This sequence encodes CASSLVMGSGEQYF.

This clone was observed once. The chain carries TRBV10-1 and TRBJ2-5, with 10 bases identical to TRBD2. Trimming removed 0 bases from V and 4 bases from J; junction bases left unmatched: 2. The CDR3 loop spans 15 amino acids. Germline V lookup: CDR1 WNHNN, CDR2 SYGVQD (reference sequence). CDR3 bases: TGCGCCAGCAGTGAGTCGATAGCGGGAGGAGAGACCCAGTACTTC. It is translated as CASSESIAGGETQYF.

Notes on this clone: A read error may account for a junction end that differs from germline. The same CDR3 can be traced to other DNA sequences in this sample. V and J are TRBV7-3 and TRBJ2-1, with 9 bases matching TRBD2. CDR1 and CDR2 (germline): SGHTA, FQGTGA. The CDR3 has 16 amino acids. The CDR3 nucleotides are TGTGCCAGCAGCTTAGTTCCCGCGGGGGGGCCCAATGAGCAATTCTTC. This codes for CASSLVPAGGPNEQFF.

The DNA for the CDR3 is TGTGCCAGCAGTTCCTATGGACAGGGGGAGCAGTACTTC. Residues: CASSSYGQGEQYF. The rearrangement joins TRBV6-6 to TRBJ2-7; 9 bases match TRBD1. V trimming: 4 bases; J trimming: 7 bases; junction bases outside the gene matches: 5. Per the germline V gene, CDR1 is MNHNY and CDR2 is SVGAGI (reference sequence). This CDR3 contains 13 residues.

The CDR3 region has the DNA TGTGCCAGCAGCTTAGATATAACGGGCTACACCTTC. It is translated as CASSLDITGYTF. The V gene is TRBV7-9, the J gene TRBJ1-2, with D uncertain. Germline assignment: CDR1 SEHNR and CDR2 FQNEAQ (reference sequence). The V end lost 1 base, the J end lost 8 bases, and 8 bases lay between the germline ends. CDR3 size: 12 residues.

This clone has only a few counts. The chain combines TRBV7-9 with TRBJ2-6, with D possibly matching TRBD2 (6 bases). CDR3 length: 17 residues. V gave up 8 bases and J gave up 1 base, with 18 bases separating them. The germline V gene has CDR1 SEHNR and CDR2 FQNEAQ (reference sequence). The CDR3 nucleotides are TGTGCCAGCGGTCCGGGACTTATGCAGTCTGGGGCCAACGTCCTGACTTTC. It specifies CASGPGLMQSGANVLTF.